The 4 T cell receptor beta chains in this list originate from one sample, sequenced in a study of T-cell memory formation after mild COVID-19. TCRdb used MiXCR to reprocess the 5' RACE reads, holding one entry per CDR3 protein. This table has roughly 280,000 distinct CDR3 sequences, 15% to 20% appearing once. Sequenced sample: PBMCs or a T cell subset sorted from them (not recorded which). The receptors derive from a man aged 18 to 30 who had mild COVID-19 (a few samples of this study predate the infection). Cell type and time point are not known.

This clonotype appeared a few times. This chain uses TRBV4-1 with TRBJ1-6; D call uncertain. V lost 0 bases and J lost 7, with 10 bases in between. Germline lookup yields CDR1 MGHRA and CDR2 YSYEKL. This CDR3 is 15 amino acids long. CDR3 nucleotides: TGCGCCAGCAGCCAAGACGGTCAGCCGAATTCACCCCTCCACTTT. Its translation: CASSQDGQPNSPLHF.

The CDR3 loop reads CASSLSGWAFF. The DNA for the CDR3 is TGTGCCAGCAGCTTAAGTGGTTGGGCTTTCTTT. This chain connects TRBV7-9 to TRBJ1-1; D is undetermined. The V end lost 2 bases, the J end lost 11 bases, and 9 bases lay between the germline ends. CDR3 length: 11 residues. Germline V lookup: CDR1 SEHNR, CDR2 FQNEAQ (reference sequence).

This chain joins TRBV29-1 and TRBJ1-2, with D maybe TRBD1 (6 bases). The CDR3 consists of 11 residues. Germline assignment: CDR1 SQVTM and CDR2 ANQGSEA. Trimming left V 6 bases short and J 8 bases short, with 13 bases between. As DNA, the CDR3 is TGCAGCGTGACACAGGGTGGGGGCTACACCTTC. It translates to CSVTQGGGYTF.

The sample holds a few counts of this clonotype. Written as DNA, the CDR3 is TGTGCCAGCAGTTCGAGGGCTAGCGGGGGGGCCGGGGCAGATACGCAGTATTTT. Translating gives CASSSRASGGAGADTQYF. This chain joins TRBV7-8 and TRBJ2-3; 12 bases match TRBD2. The ends lost 6 bases at V and 4 bases at J; junction bases unmatched: 14. The length of the CDR3 is 18 residues. Germline V gene data show CDR1 as SGHVS and CDR2 as FQNEAQ.